Listed here are 18 T cell receptor beta chains from one sample, sequenced in a study of T cells in women clearing cervical HPV infection. Only in-frame clones appear in the TCRdb table, and some are missing; sequencing was by immunoSEQ multiplex PCR. This sample's clone table lists about 41,000 clones. Sequences were obtained from blood buffy coat. These TCRs come from a woman aged 18 to 75 with a cervical HPV16 infection that either progressed to CIN3+ or cleared (not recorded which).

For this clone: The sequenced fragment ends 3 residues before the CDR3 boundary, so the rest is inferred from the germline J gene. The rearrangement joins TRBV7-2 to TRBJ1-4; TRBD1 agrees at 7 bases. The V and J ends lost 4 bases and 2 bases, in that order; junction bases with no gene match: 4. Germline V lookup: CDR1 SGHTA, CDR2 FQGNSA. The CDR3 is 15 amino acids. The covered CDR3 bases are TGTGCCAGCAGCTCAGGGGGTAGGACTAATGAAAAA. It is translated as CASSSGGRTNEK. The complete CDR3 sequence is CASSSGGRTNEKLFF.

Note on this clone: The missing CDR3 end, 3 residues past where the read stops, is filled in from the germline J gene. This chain joins TRBV5-6 and TRBJ1-2; a weak D match, TRBD1 (5 bases). This CDR3 has 14 residues. Germline lookup yields CDR1 SGHDT and CDR2 YYEEEE. Trimming stripped 3 bases from V and 2 bases from J, with 11 bases between. The CDR3 spells CASSSAGGNYGYTF. The covered CDR3 bases are TGTGCCAGCAGCTCGGCCGGGGGAAACTATGGC.

About this clone itself: The read comes to an end 3 residues before the CDR3 does, leaving the germline J gene to fill in the end. The chain couples TRBV5-4 to TRBJ2-7, with 8 bases identical to TRBD2. J was trimmed by 5 bases and V by 3 bases; bases with no gene match: 4. CDR1 is SGHNT and CDR2 is YYREEE in the germline V gene (reference sequence). This CDR3 has 13 residues. This chain's CDR3 is CASSWREDHEQYF. The sequenced part of the CDR3 DNA is TGTGCCAGCAGCTGGCGGGAGGACCACGAG.

With regard to this clone: The CDR3 extends 3 residues past the end of the read, so its final part is completed from the germline J gene. The V and J genes are TRBV28 and TRBJ2-7, with 7 bases identical to TRBD1. Germline-derived CDR1 and CDR2 are MDHEN and SYDVKM. The J segment lost 0 bases and the V segment lost 6 bases, leaving 8 bases of the junction unmatched. The CDR3 length is 15 residues. The CDR3 reads CASRTRDSRSYEQYF. The part of the CDR3 DNA that was read is TGTGCCAGCAGGACTCGGGACAGCCGCTCCTACGAG.

Of note for this clone: The read falls 3 residues short of the CDR3 end, and the missing part is taken from the germline J gene. V usage is TRBV7-8 and J usage is TRBJ1-2; D remains ambiguous. The CDR3 spans 15 residues. The ends were cut back, 1 base at V and 2 bases at J, with 11 bases in the middle. The germline V gene encodes CDR1 SGHVS and CDR2 FQNEAQ. CDR3: CASSLEGFSNYGYTF. The sequenced part of the CDR3 DNA is TGTGCCAGCAGCTTAGAAGGTTTCTCGAACTATGGC.

Worth noting for this clone: The read ends 3 residues early relative to the CDR3; the germline J gene fills the gap. The chain joins TRBV7-6 to TRBJ1-2; a weak D match, TRBD1 (5 bases). The CDR3 totals 13 residues. V was shortened by 5 bases and J by 4 bases, with 11 bases between the two germline ends. Per the germline V gene, CDR1 is SGHVS and CDR2 is FNYEAQ. The covered CDR3 bases are TGTGCCAGCAGCGCCGACAGCCTCTATGGC. Translating it yields CASSADSLYG. From start to end, the CDR3 is CASSADSLYGYTF.

Its frequency marks this clone as medium-sized. The read comes to an end 3 residues before the CDR3 does, leaving the germline J gene to fill in the end. The chain recombines TRBV7-6 with TRBJ2-1; 8 bases agree with TRBD2. Germline V gene data show CDR1 as SGHVS and CDR2 as FNYEAQ. V lost 8 bases to trimming and J lost 7 bases; unmatched junction nucleotides: 10. The CDR3 runs to 14 residues. The part of the CDR3 DNA that was read is TGTGCCAGCGGTAGCGGGACTCTCTTAAATGAG. This gives the protein CASGSGTLLNE. The CDR3 reads in full as CASGSGTLLNEQFF.

A note on this clone: The read falls 3 residues short of the CDR3 end, and the missing part is taken from the germline J gene. The chain recombines TRBV5-1 with TRBJ2-2, with D possibly matching TRBD1 (6 bases). Per the germline V gene, CDR1 is SGHRS and CDR2 is YFSETQ. The CDR3 contains 15 residues. V was trimmed by 2 bases and J by 6 bases, leaving 14 bases between them. CDR3 DNA, as far as it was read: TGCGCCAGCAGCTTCCATATCCGACAGGCCGGGGAG. Translation gives CASSFHIRQAGE. The whole CDR3 sequence is CASSFHIRQAGELFF.

In regard to this clone: The read ends 3 residues before the CDR3 terminus; that terminus is restored from the germline J gene. This chain links TRBV20-1 with TRBJ2-1, with 16 bases matching TRBD2. The junction had 10 bases not matched to a gene; V was cut back by 3 bases and J by 2 bases. Germline loops: CDR1 DFQATT, CDR2 SNEGSKA (reference sequence). The CDR3 contains 19 residues. This chain's CDR3 is CSAREGTSGRALTYNEQFF. The DNA read from the CDR3 is TGCAGTGCTAGGGAAGGGACTAGCGGGAGGGCTTTAACCTACAATGAG.

Regarding this clone: The read is 3 residues too short to cover the CDR3 end, so that end is filled in from the germline J gene. The chain recombines TRBV5-1 with TRBJ1-6; no clear D gene. The germline CDR1 and CDR2 sequences are SGHRS and YFSETQ. The CDR3 spans 15 residues. The V gene lost 0 bases and the J gene lost 9 bases, with 13 bases spanning the gap. CDR3 bases read: TGCGCCAGCAGCTTGGAAGGCACCATTTTTTCACCC. Its translation is CASSLEGTIFSP. The entire CDR3 protein reads CASSLEGTIFSPLHF.

The CDR3 protein is CSAEGIASRGRAVRGWETQYF. The sequenced part of the CDR3 DNA is TGCAGTGCTGAAGGAATCGCAAGTAGGGGGAGGGCCGTCAGGGGTTGGGAGACC. This rearrangement joins TRBV20-1 to TRBJ2-5; D might be TRBD2 (7 bases). With the read ending 3 residues before the CDR3 end, the germline J gene is used to fill in that end. Germline CDR1 DFQATT, CDR2 SNEGSKA (reference sequence). V dropped 5 bases and J dropped 5 bases, with 39 bases sitting between them. The length of the CDR3 is 21 residues.

On this clone itself: From the germline J gene comes the end of the CDR3, since the read stops 3 residues before it. The rearrangement links TRBV10-2 to TRBJ2-7; D remains ambiguous. Germline values: CDR1 WSHSY, CDR2 SAAADI. Trimming pared 4 bases from V and 3 bases from J, leaving 4 bases between. The CDR3 covers 11 residues. The CDR3 here is CASSGSYEQYF. The sequenced CDR3 bases are TGCGCCAGCAGTGGCAGCTACGAG.

As regards this clone: The read stops 3 residues short of the end of the CDR3; the missing end is completed from the germline J gene. This chain joins TRBV20-1 and TRBJ2-7; TRBD1 matches at 11 bases. Germline CDR1 and CDR2: DFQATT and SNEGSKA (reference sequence). V was pared by 0 bases and J by 3 bases, with 7 bases of the junction left unmatched. This CDR3 spans 16 amino acids. The sequenced part of the CDR3 DNA is TGCAGTGCTAGAGATTCCGGGACAGGGGGATTCTACGAG. It specifies CSARDSGTGGFYE. The full CDR3 is CSARDSGTGGFYEQYF.

Details on this clone: The read ends 3 residues early relative to the CDR3; the germline J gene fills the gap. The chain is built from TRBV19 and TRBJ1-1; the D gene is possibly TRBD1 (6 bases). CDR3 length equals 12 residues. Deletions cut 7 bases from V and 1 base from J, with 7 bases between. Germline loops: CDR1 LNHDA, CDR2 SQIVND (reference sequence). The CDR3 sequence: CASKQGNTEAFF. The DNA read from the CDR3 is TGTGCCAGTAAACAGGGGAACACTGAA.

Of note for this clone: The read falls 3 residues short of the CDR3 end, and the missing part is taken from the germline J gene. V gene TRBV19 combines with J gene TRBJ2-2; 10 nucleotides align to TRBD2. The CDR3 is made up of 15 amino acids. Trimming cost V 2 bases and J 6 bases; bases outside gene matches: 3. Per the germline V gene, CDR1 is LNHDA and CDR2 is SQIVND (reference sequence). Incomplete CDR3 DNA: TGTGCCAGTAGTATACGAGCGGGAGGGGCCGGGGAG. It codes for CASSIRAGGAGE. The complete CDR3 protein is CASSIRAGGAGELFF. The variable domain in full, completed from reference TRBV19 and TRBJ2-2, reads DGGITQSPKYLFRKEGQNVTLSCEQNLNHDAMYWYRQDPGQGLRLIYYSQIVNDFQKGDIAEGYSVSREKKESFPLTVTSAQKNPTAFYLCASSIRAGGAGELFFGEGSRLTVL.

For this clone: The sequenced fragment ends 3 residues before the CDR3 boundary, so the rest is inferred from the germline J gene. This chain links TRBV18 with TRBJ1-3; tentative D call: TRBD1 (6 bases). The CDR3 is made up of 16 amino acids. Between the trimmed V and J ends, which lost 0 bases and 0 bases, there was a span of 9 bases. Germline lookup yields CDR1 KGHSH and CDR2 LQKENI. CDR3 bases read: TGTGCCAGCTCACCACCGTCGACAGGCTCTGGAAACACC. Translated, it gives CASSPPSTGSGNT. The entire CDR3 protein is CASSPPSTGSGNTIYF.

Remarks on this clone: The read ends 3 residues early relative to the CDR3; the germline J gene fills the gap. This chain joins TRBV18 and TRBJ2-5; possibly TRBD1 for D (6 bases). Germline CDR1 is KGHSH and CDR2 is LQKENI. CDR3 length: 14 residues. Trimming took off 2 bases at V and 5 bases at J, with 12 bases between the two ends. CDR3 DNA (partial): TGTGCCAGCTCACCAATGGAGAGGGGGGAGACC. This encodes CASSPMERGET. The whole CDR3 sequence is CASSPMERGETQYF.

Of note for this clone: The missing CDR3 end, 3 residues past where the read stops, is filled in from the germline J gene. The chain links TRBV2 to TRBJ2-1, with 7 nucleotides matching TRBD2. The CDR3 loop spans 15 amino acids. V dropped 2 bases and J dropped 3; count of bases not matched to a gene: 4. Per the germline V gene, CDR1 is SNHLY and CDR2 is FYNNEI. The CDR3 sequence: CASSESSGLYNEQFF. Incomplete CDR3 DNA: TGTGCCAGCAGTGAATCTAGCGGACTCTACAATGAG.